Following are 15 T cell receptor beta chains from one sample sequenced in a study of vaccination and CD4 T cells after COVID-19. The Oncomine TCR Beta short-read assay was what sequenced the DNA obtained from cultured CD4+ T cells. TCRdb itself ran the PCR reads through MiXCR, one entry per CDR3 protein. The sample has about 20,000 distinct CDR3 sequences, about 43% seen once. No antigen has been assigned to these receptors. This sample's treatment: roughly 11-day PBMC culture with coronavirus spike peptide pools or control peptides (ViraFEST assay). The sample was CD4+ T cells from blood, cultured in vitro, taken after SARS-CoV-2 vaccination. These receptors were obtained from a human donor who had recovered from COVID-19.

CDR3 loop: CASSRNTGELFF. The CDR3 DNA is TGTGCCAGCAGCAGAAACACCGGGGAGCTGTTTTTT. The chain uses TRBV6-4 and TRBJ2-2, with unresolved D. The germline V gene has CDR1 MRHNA and CDR2 SNTAGT. CDR3 size: 12 residues. Trimming took off 6 bases at V and 2 bases at J, with 4 bases between the two ends.

The chain has TRBV20-1 and TRBJ2-2, with D perhaps assigned TRBD1 or TRBD2 (5 bases each). CDR1 and CDR2 (germline): DFQATT, SNEGSKA (reference sequence). This CDR3 contains 18 residues. Trimming removed 0 bases at V and 0 bases at J, with 17 bases between. This chain's CDR3 is CSARDRGGGSANTGELFF. In DNA form, the CDR3 reads TGCAGTGCTAGAGATCGTGGGGGTGGGTCTGCGAACACCGGGGAGCTGTTTTTT.

The chain's CDR3 is CASSLAPAGAIGELFF. The CDR3 nucleotides read TGTGCCAGCAGCTTGGCGCCAGCGGGAGCGATCGGGGAGCTGTTTTTT. The chain carries TRBV7-9 and TRBJ2-2; 8 bases line up with TRBD2. Per germline, CDR1 SEHNR and CDR2 FQNEAQ (reference sequence). The junction had 10 bases not matched to a gene; V was cut back by 3 bases and J by 7 bases. CDR3 length: 16 residues.

The chain uses TRBV20-1 and TRBJ2-4; 12 bases match TRBD2. Trimming at V came to 1 base and at J to 0 bases, leaving 7 bases not matched to a gene. Germline V gene lookup returns CDR1 DFQATT and CDR2 SNEGSKA (reference sequence). CDR3 length equals 18 residues. CDR3 residues: CSARVPSGRAGAKNIQYF. CDR3 DNA sequence: TGCAGTGCTAGAGTACCTAGCGGGAGGGCCGGAGCCAAAAACATTCAGTACTTC.

The chain combines TRBV20-1 with TRBJ2-7, with 7 positions matching TRBD2. V dropped 3 bases and J dropped 2; count of bases not matched to a gene: 10. The CDR3 has 15 residues. Germline V gene data show CDR1 as DFQATT and CDR2 as SNEGSKA (reference sequence). The CDR3, as DNA: TGCAGTGCTAGCGGAGGGGCTAGCGGACCCTACGAGCAGTACTTC. It codes for CSASGGASGPYEQYF.

On this clonotype itself: The junction departs from the called germline gene at one end, perhaps through a read error. The chain carries TRBV7-9 and TRBJ1-1; D is possibly TRBD1 (6 bases). The CDR3 totals 12 residues. Germline values: CDR1 SEHNR, CDR2 FQNEAQ (reference sequence). The chain's CDR3 is CASSKRQDEAFF. CDR3 sequence (DNA): TGCGCCAGCAGCAAACGACAGGATGAAGCTTTCTTT.

The chain carries TRBV25-1 and TRBJ1-6, with TRBD1 as a possible D gene (5 bases). The CDR3 runs to 16 residues. CDR1 is MGHDK and CDR2 is SYGVNS in the germline V gene. The V and J ends lost 6 bases and 1 base respectively, with 13 bases between them. Here the CDR3 DNA reads TGTGCCAGCAGGGGGGTGGGGGTTTCCTATAATTCACCCCTCCACTTT. This gives the protein CASRGVGVSYNSPLHF. Together with reference TRBV25-1 and TRBJ1-6, the CDR3 gives the full variable domain: EADIYQTPRYLVIGTGKKITLECSQTMGHDKMYWYQQDPGMELHLIHYSYGVNSTEKGDLSSESTVSRIRTEHFPLTLESARPSHTSQYLCASRGVGVSYNSPLHFGNGTRLTVT.

This clonotype was detected once. V and J are TRBV6-2 or TRBV6-3 and TRBJ2-7; TRBD1 is a possible D gene (5 bases). Germline V CDR1 and CDR2: MNHEY, SVGEGT. V lost 4 bases to trimming and J lost 0 bases, with 10 bases between them. The CDR3 runs 14 residues. The CDR3 region is CASSLETVSYEQYF. The CDR3 DNA reads TGTGCCAGCAGTTTAGAGACAGTCTCCTACGAGCAGTACTTC.

This clonotype was observed once. V gene TRBV7-2 combines with J gene TRBJ2-2; TRBD1 aligns across 7 bases. CDR1 SGHTA and CDR2 FQGNSA come from the germline V gene. CDR3 size: 17 residues. The V gene end was trimmed by 2 bases and the J gene end by 1 base; junction bases not matched to a gene: 7. The CDR3 nucleotides are TGTGCCAGCAGCTTAAGGCCCGGGACAGTGAACACCGGGGAGCTGTTTTTT. Protein product: CASSLRPGTVNTGELFF. Variable domain in full (rest from reference TRBV7-2 and TRBJ2-2): GAGVSQSPSNKVTEKGKDVELRCDPISGHTALYWYRQSLGQGLEFLIYFQGNSAPDKSGLPSDRFSAERTGGSVSTLTIQRTQQEDSAVYLCASSLRPGTVNTGELFFGEGSRLTVL.

The CDR3 nucleotides are TGTGCCAGCAGCCCGCGGTCTAGGGGTCAGCCCCAGCATTTT. This sequence encodes CASSPRSRGQPQHF. The gene calls are TRBV12-3 or TRBV12-4 and TRBJ1-5; D perhaps matches TRBD1 (5 bases). The V gene lost 6 bases and the J gene lost 6 bases, with 15 bases spanning the gap. CDR3 length: 14 amino acids.

The chain is built from TRBV7-2 and TRBJ1-2; 7 bases align to TRBD1. After removal of 5 bases from V and 7 bases from J, the junction contained 10 bases not matched to a gene. The germline V gene has CDR1 SGHTA and CDR2 FQGNSA. The CDR3 has 14 residues. CDR3 coding DNA: TGTGCCAGCAGCGAGGGGGCAGGGGCGGGTGGCTACACCTTC. The encoded protein is CASSEGAGAGGYTF.

V is TRBV6-1 and J is TRBJ2-3; D perhaps matches TRBD2 (5 bases). The V gene's germline CDR1 is MNHNS and CDR2 SASEGT. CDR3 length equals 15 residues. Trimming shortened V by 0 bases and J by 9 bases, and 16 bases separated the two germline ends. CDR3 sequence (DNA): TGTGCCAGCAGTGAAGCTACTAGTTTGGGCAACACGCAGTATTTT. Its protein product is CASSEATSLGNTQYF.

This clonotype was seen a handful of times. The chain has TRBV27 and TRBJ1-2, with D possibly matching TRBD1 (6 bases). The CDR3 runs 15 residues. V was shortened by 4 bases and J by 0 bases, with 12 bases between the two germline ends. Looked up from germline, CDR1 is MNHEY and CDR2 is SMNVEV (reference sequence). This CDR3 reads CASSYSGTTNYGYTF. DNA of the CDR3: TGTGCCAGCAGTTATTCTGGGACAACTAACTATGGCTACACCTTC.

The table lists this clonotype with a count of one. The J gene is TRBJ1-1, the V gene TRBV2; D call uncertain. This CDR3 is 13 amino acids long. The ends were cut back, 2 bases at V and 5 bases at J, with 9 bases in the middle. Germline CDR1 is SNHLY and CDR2 is FYNNEI. The CDR3 bases are TGTGCCAGCAGTGAACTGGGGTGGACTGAAGCTTTCTTT. This gives the protein CASSELGWTEAFF.

By frequency in the sample, this clonotype is medium-sized. The chain's CDR3 is CASSTRVALNQPQHF. The CDR3 nucleotides read TGTGCCAGTAGTACCAGGGTAGCCCTGAATCAGCCCCAGCATTTT. The chain links TRBV19 to TRBJ1-5; D is possibly TRBD1 (5 bases). The V end lost 4 bases, the J end lost 4 bases, and 14 bases lay between the germline ends. Looked up from germline, CDR1 is LNHDA and CDR2 is SQIVND (reference sequence). This CDR3 region has 15 residues.